This TCR beta chain was profiled in a study of CD8 T cells in ankylosing spondylitis. TCRdb reprocessed the 5' RACE reads with MiXCR, giving one entry per CDR3 protein. The top ten clones hold roughly 4.5% of a sample with 200,000 or so distinct CDR3 sequences, roughly 18% of them seen once. This clonotype was seen ten or more times. The CDR3 covers 16 residues. The germline V and J ends were trimmed by 1 base and 4 bases, with 13 bases remaining between them. This sequence joins TRBV12-3 or TRBV12-4 and TRBJ2-2; tentative D call: TRBD1 (5 bases). The sequenced material came from blood, either unsorted or a sorted T cell fraction (not recorded which). This TCR was recovered from a male donor under 35 with ankylosing spondylitis or in good health (not recorded which). The CDR3 nucleotides read TGTGCCAGCAGTTTAGGCGCAGGGTCGGCCACCGGGGAGCTGTTTTTT. Translated, it gives CASSLGAGSATGELFF.